Listed here are 17 T cell receptor beta chains from one sample, sequenced in a study of CD8+ T cells in alopecia areata. RNA, once extracted, was reverse transcribed into cDNA for use as the sequencing template. Repertoires were generated with immunoSEQ multiplex PCR, while TCRdb's copy carries only in-frame clones and drops some. The table includes 170,000 or so clones, about 60% detected once. The sample's treatment: oral pan-JAK inhibitor, 5-10 mg twice daily. Here the sequenced sample was CD8+ T cells sorted from blood, taken at week 24, from a patient treated with tofacitinib. The receptors shown here come from a human donor with alopecia areata.

The chain combines TRBV7-9 with TRBJ2-6; D remains ambiguous. The CDR3 sequence is 13 residues long. Trimming took off 5 bases at V and 3 bases at J, with 5 bases between the two ends. The germline gives CDR1 SEHNR, CDR2 FQNEAQ (reference sequence). The CDR3 bases are TGTGCCAGCAGCCCCTATGGGGCCAACGTCCTGACTTTC. Translation gives CASSPYGANVLTF.

The V and J genes are TRBV25-1 and TRBJ1-5, with 7 bases identical to TRBD1. The CDR3 has 15 residues. Trimming removed 1 base from V and 5 bases from J; junction bases left unmatched: 5. Germline CDR1 reads MGHDK; CDR2 reads SYGVNS. The CDR3 region has the DNA TGTGCCAGCAGTGAATCCTGGGACAGCGATCAGCCCCAGCATTTT. Its protein is CASSESWDSDQPQHF.

The gene calls are TRBV7-2 and TRBJ2-7; D remains ambiguous. The germline gives CDR1 SGHTA, CDR2 FQGNSA. This CDR3 comprises 11 residues. Trimming took 2 bases from V and 7 from J, leaving 6 bases between them. This CDR3 reads CASSLRGEQYF. The CDR3 nucleotides are TGTGCCAGCAGCTTACGTGGGGAGCAGTACTTC.

The chain joins TRBV15 to TRBJ1-6; TRBD1 matches at 9 bases. Germline V gene sequence: CDR1 LNHNV, CDR2 YYDKDF (reference sequence). The CDR3 has 15 amino acids. Trimming took 4 bases from V and 10 from J; bases not matched to a gene: 8. CDR3 coding DNA: TGTGCCACCAGCACCGGGACAGGGATTGGATCACCCCTCCACTTT. Its translation is CATSTGTGIGSPLHF.

The chain joins TRBV4-1 to TRBJ2-2; D call uncertain. Between the trimmed V and J ends, which lost 4 bases and 4 bases, there was a span of 13 bases. The CDR3 length is 15 residues. Germline V CDR1 and CDR2: MGHRA, YSYEKL. The CDR3 sequence: CASSRPKMSTGELFF. The CDR3 region has the DNA TGCGCCAGCAGCCGACCCAAAATGAGCACCGGGGAGCTGTTTTTT.

The chain employs TRBV12-5 and TRBJ1-4; D is unclear. CDR3 length equals 12 residues. The V gene lost 4 bases and the J gene lost 5 bases, with 5 bases spanning the gap. CDR1 and CDR2 (germline): LGHNT, FRNRAP. The CDR3 region is CASGSRNEKLFF. The CDR3 DNA reads as TGTGCTAGTGGTTCTCGAAATGAAAAACTGTTTTTT.

The gene calls are TRBV5-5 and TRBJ2-5; TRBD2 might be the D (5 bases). V was trimmed by 3 bases and J by 5 bases, leaving 17 bases between them. The CDR3 consists of 15 residues. CDR1 is SGHKS and CDR2 is YYEKEE in the germline V gene (reference sequence). CDR3 protein: CASSSSGGRRETQYF. The CDR3 nucleotides are TGTGCCAGCAGCTCAAGCGGCGGTCGTCGGGAGACCCAGTACTTC.

This sequence joins TRBV9 and TRBJ2-5; a possible D gene is TRBD2 (6 bases). The ends were cut back, 4 bases at V and 4 bases at J, with 14 bases in the middle. The CDR3 runs to 14 residues. The germline gives CDR1 SGDLS, CDR2 YYNGEE. CDR3 nucleotides: TGTGCCAGCAGCCCCGCGGGATTTGGAGAGACCCAGTACTTC. As protein: CASSPAGFGETQYF.

This chain uses TRBV29-1 with TRBJ1-2; D ambiguous. V was trimmed by 4 bases and J by 8 bases, leaving 14 bases between them. Germline V lookup: CDR1 SQVTM, CDR2 ANQGSEA. CDR3 length equals 12 residues. CDR3 amino acids: CSVGLTRAGYTF. CDR3 DNA: TGCAGCGTTGGCCTAACTCGGGCGGGCTACACCTTC.

V gene TRBV30 combines with J gene TRBJ2-2; weak D call: TRBD1 (5 bases). The CDR3 runs to 13 residues. Trimming pared 2 bases from V and 4 bases from J, leaving 8 bases between. Per the germline V gene, CDR1 is GTSNPN and CDR2 is SVGIG (reference sequence). In DNA form, the CDR3 reads TGTGCCTGGAGTCCAGGGATCACCGGGGAGCTGTTTTTT. Its protein product is CAWSPGITGELFF.

A remark on this clone: The sample has other DNA sequences that encode this CDR3 too. The chain uses TRBV2 and TRBJ1-1; TRBD1 aligns across 7 bases. Germline trimming cut 8 bases from V and 4 bases from J; bases unmatched to any gene: 1. The CDR3 has 11 amino acids. CDR1 and CDR2 from the germline V gene are SNHLY and FYNNEI. CDR3 DNA: TGTGCCAGCTCAGGGGGCACTGAAGCTTTCTTT. It codes for CASSGGTEAFF.

This chain joins TRBV6-1 and TRBJ2-2; 8 nucleotides align to TRBD2. Germline V gene data show CDR1 as MNHNS and CDR2 as SASEGT. This CDR3 has 16 residues. J lost 5 bases, V lost 4 bases, and 9 bases had no gene match. The CDR3 sequence: CASSGPGLVPTGELFF. The CDR3 DNA is TGTGCCAGCAGTGGACCGGGACTAGTCCCAACCGGGGAGCTGTTTTTT.

In its sample, this clone was seen a few times. This chain joins TRBV7-9 and TRBJ1-4; 9 bases fit TRBD1. Germline CDR1 reads SEHNR; CDR2 reads FQNEAQ (reference sequence). V was pared by 5 bases and J by 5 bases, with 6 bases of the junction left unmatched. This CDR3 is 15 amino acids long. The CDR3, as DNA: TGTGCCAGCAGCCTCAACAGGGGGCAAAATGAAAAACTGTTTTTT. Amino acid sequence: CASSLNRGQNEKLFF.

The CDR3 region has the DNA TGTGCCAGCAGCCCCCCCTCAGGACAAGCCAATGAGCAGTTCTTC. It codes for CASSPPSGQANEQFF. The V call is TRBV9, the J call TRBJ2-1, with D tentatively TRBD1 (5 bases). Per germline, CDR1 SGDLS and CDR2 YYNGEE. V was cut by 4 bases and J by 6 bases, with 17 bases left in between. This CDR3 comprises 15 residues.

The chain uses TRBV6-1 and TRBJ1-2, with a weak D call TRBD1 (6 bases). There are 16 residues in the CDR3. Germline CDR1 MNHNS, CDR2 SASEGT. Trimming cost V 0 bases and J 3 bases, with 14 bases left between them. CDR3 nucleotide sequence: TGTGCCAGCAGTGAAGCCCACAGGGAGGCAGACTATGGCTACACCTTC. Protein product: CASSEAHREADYGYTF.

In the case of this clone: A junction boundary mismatches the germline segment, possibly from a read error. CDR3 in amino acids: CASSLGVADTQYF. The CDR3 DNA reads as TGTGCTAGCAGCTTAGGTGTGGCAGATACGCAGTATTTT. V usage is TRBV7-7 and J usage is TRBJ2-3, with no clear D. CDR1 is SSHAT and CDR2 is FNYEAQ in the germline V gene (reference sequence). There are 13 residues in the CDR3.

Worth noting for this clone: Other nucleotide sequences from this sample produce the same CDR3. The V call is TRBV27, the J call TRBJ2-3; D not resolved. The CDR3 loop spans 12 amino acids. V was clipped by 5 bases and J by 1 base, with 4 bases between them. CDR1 and CDR2 (germline): MNHEY, SMNVEV (reference sequence). CDR3 sequence reads: CASSPRTDTQYF. The CDR3 coding sequence is TGTGCCAGCAGTCCACGCACAGATACGCAGTATTTT.